The clone carrying this TCR beta chain was observed a handful of times. One end of the junction is discordant with germline, which a read error may explain. PCR was performed a second time for about 7 to 12 cycles using a sample-barcoded 5' primer and a J-beta primer mix. Each CDR3 protein gets one entry after TCRdb re-called the 5' RACE reads with MiXCR. Of about 780,000 distinct CDR3 sequences listed, around 25% were seen once; the top ten hold under 3%. The record originates from a study of blood T cells in healthy people across ages. The CDR3 loop spans 13 amino acids. These data were also reused for a study on T cells of mothers and their children. That work contributes: For each mother, over 9 million TCR beta CDR3 reads were obtained, and for each child, roughly 3.3 million. Thymic selection shapes TCR recombination output similarly in related and unrelated pairs.

Sequenced sample: blood. The TCR was taken from a boy between 5 and 17 years old in good health. The rearrangement uses TRBV12-3 or TRBV12-4 and TRBJ2-5; D is unresolved. In DNA, the CDR3 is TGCGCCAGCAGTTCAGAAAGGCAAGAGACCCAGTACTTC. Its translation: CASSSERQETQYF.